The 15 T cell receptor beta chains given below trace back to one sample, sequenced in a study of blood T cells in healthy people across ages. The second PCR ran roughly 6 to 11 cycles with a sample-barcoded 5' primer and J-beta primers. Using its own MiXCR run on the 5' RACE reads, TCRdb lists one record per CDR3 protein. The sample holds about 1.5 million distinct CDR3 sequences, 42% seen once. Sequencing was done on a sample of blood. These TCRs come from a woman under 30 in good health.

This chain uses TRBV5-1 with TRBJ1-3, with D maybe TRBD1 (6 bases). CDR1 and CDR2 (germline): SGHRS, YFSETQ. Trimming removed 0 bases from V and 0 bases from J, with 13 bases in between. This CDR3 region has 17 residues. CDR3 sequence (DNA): TGCGCCAGCAGCTTGGGACCGACAGGAAACTCTGGAAACACCATATATTTT. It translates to CASSLGPTGNSGNTIYF.

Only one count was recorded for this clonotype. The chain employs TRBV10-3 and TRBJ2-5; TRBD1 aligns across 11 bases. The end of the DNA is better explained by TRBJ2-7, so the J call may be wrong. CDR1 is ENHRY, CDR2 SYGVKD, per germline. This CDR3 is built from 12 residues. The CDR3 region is CAMRTGGREQYF. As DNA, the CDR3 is TGTGCCATGAGGACAGGGGGCCGCGAGCAGTACTTC.

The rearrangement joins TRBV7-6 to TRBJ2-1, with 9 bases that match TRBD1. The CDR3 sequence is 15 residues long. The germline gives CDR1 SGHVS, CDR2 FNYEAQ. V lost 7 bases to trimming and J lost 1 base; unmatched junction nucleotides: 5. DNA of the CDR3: TGTGCCAGCAAAACAGGGGGCTCGTCCTACAATGAGCAGTTCTTC. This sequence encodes CASKTGGSSYNEQFF.

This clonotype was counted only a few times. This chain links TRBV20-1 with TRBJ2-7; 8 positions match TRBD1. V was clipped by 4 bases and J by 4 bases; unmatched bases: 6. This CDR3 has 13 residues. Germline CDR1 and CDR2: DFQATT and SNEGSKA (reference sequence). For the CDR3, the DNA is TGCAGTGCTACCCCGGGACAGGTGTACGAGCAGTACTTC. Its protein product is CSATPGQVYEQYF.

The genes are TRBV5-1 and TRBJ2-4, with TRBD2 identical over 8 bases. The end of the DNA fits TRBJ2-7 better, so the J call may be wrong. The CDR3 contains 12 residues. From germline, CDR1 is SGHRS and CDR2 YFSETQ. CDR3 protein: CASKGTSYEQYF. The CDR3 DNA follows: TGCGCCAGCAAGGGGACTAGCTACGAGCAGTACTTC.

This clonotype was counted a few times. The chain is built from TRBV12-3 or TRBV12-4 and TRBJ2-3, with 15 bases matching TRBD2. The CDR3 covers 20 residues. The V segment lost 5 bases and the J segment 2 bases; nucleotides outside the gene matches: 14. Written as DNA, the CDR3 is TGTGCCAGCAGTGCCCGATTCTTGGGACTAGCGGGAGGCCCCACAGATACGCAGTATTTT. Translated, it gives CASSARFLGLAGGPTDTQYF.

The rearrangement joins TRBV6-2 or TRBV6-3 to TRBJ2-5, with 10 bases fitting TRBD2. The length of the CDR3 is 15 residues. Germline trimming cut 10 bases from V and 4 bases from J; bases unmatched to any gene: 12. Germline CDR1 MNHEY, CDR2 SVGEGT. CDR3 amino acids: CATSEREGLGETQYF. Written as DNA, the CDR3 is TGTGCCACTTCCGAGCGGGAGGGCCTTGGAGAGACCCAGTACTTC.

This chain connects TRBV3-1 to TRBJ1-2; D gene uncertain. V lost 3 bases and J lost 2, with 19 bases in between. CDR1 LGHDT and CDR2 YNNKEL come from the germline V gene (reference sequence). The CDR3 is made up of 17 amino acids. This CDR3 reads CASSQMDRGRKNYGYTF. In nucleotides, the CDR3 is TGTGCCAGCAGCCAGATGGACCGTGGCCGAAAAAACTATGGCTACACCTTC.

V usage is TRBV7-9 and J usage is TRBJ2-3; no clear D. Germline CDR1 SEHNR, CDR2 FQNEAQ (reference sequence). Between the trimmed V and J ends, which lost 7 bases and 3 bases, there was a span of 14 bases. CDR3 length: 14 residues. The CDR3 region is CASNRPPGTDTQYF. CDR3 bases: TGTGCCAGCAACAGACCACCGGGTACAGATACGCAGTATTTT.

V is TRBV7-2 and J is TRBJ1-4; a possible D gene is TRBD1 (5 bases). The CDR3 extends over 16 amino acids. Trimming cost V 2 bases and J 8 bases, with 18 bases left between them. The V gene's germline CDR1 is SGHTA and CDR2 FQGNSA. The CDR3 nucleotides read TGTGCCAGCAGCTTATTTATCGGGGCCGTTGGGGAAAAACTGTTTTTT. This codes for CASSLFIGAVGEKLFF. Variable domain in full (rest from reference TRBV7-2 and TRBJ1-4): GAGVSQSPSNKVTEKGKDVELRCDPISGHTALYWYRQSLGQGLEFLIYFQGNSAPDKSGLPSDRFSAERTGGSVSTLTIQRTQQEDSAVYLCASSLFIGAVGEKLFFGSGTQLSVL.

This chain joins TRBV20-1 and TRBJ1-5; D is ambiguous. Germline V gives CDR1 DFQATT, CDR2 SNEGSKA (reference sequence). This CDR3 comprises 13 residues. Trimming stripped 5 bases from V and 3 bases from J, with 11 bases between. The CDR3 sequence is CSAPYSTNQPQHF. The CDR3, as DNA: TGCAGTGCTCCATACAGCACCAATCAGCCCCAGCATTTT.

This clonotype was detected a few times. The CDR3 region is CSARGPSPLNSPLHF. DNA for the CDR3: TGCAGTGCTAGAGGCCCCAGTCCCCTTAATTCACCCCTCCACTTT. The chain links TRBV20-1 to TRBJ1-6; D uncertain. Germline V gene lookup returns CDR1 DFQATT and CDR2 SNEGSKA (reference sequence). The CDR3 is 15 residues long. V was pared by 1 base and J by 6 bases, with 13 bases between.

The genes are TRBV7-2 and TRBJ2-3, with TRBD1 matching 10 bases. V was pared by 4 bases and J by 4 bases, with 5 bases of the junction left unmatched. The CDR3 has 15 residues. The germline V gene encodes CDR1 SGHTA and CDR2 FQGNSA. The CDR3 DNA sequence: TGTGCCAGCAGCTCCAGACAGGGGGCGGCAGATACGCAGTATTTT. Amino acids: CASSSRQGAADTQYF.

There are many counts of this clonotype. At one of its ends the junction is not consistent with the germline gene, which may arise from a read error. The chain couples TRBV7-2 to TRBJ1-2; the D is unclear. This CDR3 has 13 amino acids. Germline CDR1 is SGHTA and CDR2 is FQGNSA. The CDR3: CASSLGQFYGYTF. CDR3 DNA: TGTGCCAGCAGTTTAGGGCAATTCTATGGCTACACCTTC. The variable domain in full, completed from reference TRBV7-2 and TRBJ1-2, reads GAGVSQSPSNKVTEKGKDVELRCDPISGHTALYWYRQSLGQGLEFLIYFQGNSAPDKSGLPSDRFSAERTGGSVSTLTIQRTQQEDSAVYLCASSLGQFYGYTFGSGTRLTVV.

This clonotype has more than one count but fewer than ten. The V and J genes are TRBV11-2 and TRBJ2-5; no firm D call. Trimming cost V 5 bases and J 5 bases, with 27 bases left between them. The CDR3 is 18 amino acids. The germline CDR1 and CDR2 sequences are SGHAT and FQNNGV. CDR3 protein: CASSPPPGPHPNSETQYF. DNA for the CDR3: TGTGCCAGCAGCCCACCCCCCGGACCTCACCCAAATTCGGAGACCCAGTACTTC. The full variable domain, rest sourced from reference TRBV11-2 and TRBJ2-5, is EAGVAQSPRYKIIEKRQSVAFWCNPISGHATLYWYQQILGQGPKLLIQFQNNGVVDDSQLPKDRFSAERLKGVDSTLKIQPAKLEDSAVYLCASSPPPGPHPNSETQYFGPGTRLLVL.